These 27 T cell receptor beta chains share one sample of origin, sequenced in a study of blood T cell repertoires in COVID-19. Sequenced by immunoSEQ multiplex PCR; TCRdb stores in-frame clones only, minus some. The data show tens of thousands of clones, around 82% seen once. The source material was peripheral blood. The receptors were gathered from an elderly woman with acute or convalescent COVID-19.

The chain employs TRBV6-1 and TRBJ2-3, with TRBD2 matching over 11 bases. CDR1 is MNHNS and CDR2 is SASEGT in the germline V gene. The CDR3 sequence is 20 residues long. The junction had 13 bases not matched to a gene; V was cut back by 0 bases and J by 2 bases. In DNA form, the CDR3 reads TGTGCCAGCAGTGAAGCTGGGCTAGCGGGAGGCCCCTCGAACACAGATACGCAGTATTTT. It specifies CASSEAGLAGGPSNTDTQYF.

The V and J genes are TRBV18 and TRBJ1-4, with D unresolved. The CDR3 runs to 15 residues. V lost 2 bases, J lost 5 bases, and 12 bases lay in between. CDR1 and CDR2 (germline): KGHSH, LQKENI. DNA of the CDR3: TGTGCCAGCTCACCAAGCTTCCCGTGGAATGAAAAACTGTTTTTT. Protein sequence: CASSPSFPWNEKLFF.

This rearrangement joins TRBV27 to TRBJ2-2; 9 bases fit TRBD1. The CDR3 is 14 residues long. V lost 5 bases, J lost 7 bases, and 5 bases stayed unmatched. Germline V lookup: CDR1 MNHEY, CDR2 SMNVEV (reference sequence). As DNA, the CDR3 is TGTGCCAGCAGTGTGGGGACAGGGATCGGGGAGCTGTTTTTT. Translating it yields CASSVGTGIGELFF.

The chain employs TRBV5-1 and TRBJ2-5; unclear D gene. V dropped 1 base and J dropped 1 base, with 8 bases sitting between them. The CDR3 is made up of 14 amino acids. CDR1 and CDR2 from the germline V gene are SGHRS and YFSETQ. The CDR3, as DNA: TGCGCCAGCAGCTTGTTTCGGTCCCAAGAGACCCAGTACTTC. It yields the protein CASSLFRSQETQYF. The full variable domain, with the rest looked up from reference TRBV5-1 and TRBJ2-5, is KAGVTQTPRYLIKTRGQQVTLSCSPISGHRSVSWYQQTPGQGLQFLFEYFSETQRNKGNFPGRFSGRQFSNSRSEMNVSTLELGDSALYLCASSLFRSQETQYFGPGTRLLVL.

The CDR3 DNA reads as TGCGCCAGCAGCTACGGGACTAGCGGGGAAGAGACCCAGTACTTC. Translation gives CASSYGTSGEETQYF. V and J are TRBV5-1 and TRBJ2-5, with 13 bases aligning to TRBD2. Looked up from germline, CDR1 is SGHRS and CDR2 is YFSETQ. J was trimmed by 3 bases and V by 3 bases; bases with no gene match: 2. The CDR3 extends over 15 amino acids.

The DNA for the CDR3 is TGTGCCAGCAGCTTGACTAGCGGAGGGGATACGCAGTATTTT. This gives the protein CASSLTSGGDTQYF. The V and J genes are TRBV7-9 and TRBJ2-3, with 9 bases aligning to TRBD2. CDR1 is SEHNR, CDR2 FQNEAQ, per germline (reference sequence). J lost 6 bases, V lost 3 bases, and 4 bases had no gene match. The CDR3 contains 14 residues.

Remarks on this clone: The sample has other DNA sequences that encode this CDR3 too. The chain links TRBV3-1 (or the pseudogene TRBV3-2) to TRBJ1-2; 7 bases agree with TRBD1. Trimming cost V 1 base and J 1 base; bases outside gene matches: 3. Germline CDR1 LGHDT, CDR2 YNNKEL (reference sequence). CDR3 length equals 15 residues. This CDR3 is CASSQGQGNNYGYTF. As DNA, the CDR3 is TGTGCCAGCAGCCAAGGACAGGGAAATAACTATGGCTACACCTTC.

The chain joins TRBV3-1 (or the pseudogene TRBV3-2) to TRBJ2-2, with 11 nucleotides matching TRBD2. The CDR3 loop spans 17 amino acids. Germline loops: CDR1 LGHDT, CDR2 YNNKEL (reference sequence). J lost 3 bases, V lost 0 bases, and 3 bases had no gene match. In nucleotides, the CDR3 is TGTGCCAGCAGCCAAGATCTAGCGGGGGGAGACACCGGGGAGCTGTTTTTT. Its protein product is CASSQDLAGGDTGELFF.

In DNA form, the CDR3 reads TGTGCCAGCAGTTTTGGGCAGAGCAGTACGCAGTATTTT. Protein product: CASSFGQSSTQYF. The chain has TRBV28 and TRBJ2-3; D is ambiguous. Germline lookup yields CDR1 MDHEN and CDR2 SYDVKM. CDR3 length equals 13 residues. Trimming removed 3 bases from V and 8 bases from J, with 12 bases in between. Full variable domain (rest looked up from reference TRBV28 and TRBJ2-3): DVKVTQSSRYLVKRTGEKVFLECVQDMDHENMFWYRQDPGLGLRLIYFSYDVKMKEKGDIPEGYSVSREKKERFSLILESASTNQTSMYLCASSFGQSSTQYFGPGTRLTVL.

The rearrangement joins TRBV21-1 to TRBJ1-2; TRBD1 is taken as the D call from the table, unchecked against the DNA. TRBV21-1 constitutes a pseudogene. The CDR3 is made up of 14 amino acids. Written as DNA, the CDR3 is TGTGCCAGCTCGATAGTTCAGGGTTTGAATGGCTACACCTTC. It specifies CASSIVQGLNGYTF.

The V call is TRBV11-2, the J call TRBJ1-6; D is unclear. CDR3 length: 14 amino acids. Germline CDR1 reads SGHAT; CDR2 reads FQNNGV. Trimming pared 1 base from V and 5 bases from J, leaving 6 bases between. The DNA of the CDR3 is TGTGCCAGCAGCTTAGGGGCCAATAATTCACCCCTCCACTTT. It encodes CASSLGANNSPLHF.

The chain has TRBV9 and TRBJ2-2; TRBD2 matches at 7 bases. The V gene's germline CDR1 is SGDLS and CDR2 YYNGEE. The V gene end was trimmed by 3 bases and the J gene end by 2 bases; junction bases not matched to a gene: 4. This CDR3 spans 15 amino acids. CDR3 bases: TGTGCCAGCAGCGCGACTAGCCATAACACCGGGGAGCTGTTTTTT. This sequence encodes CASSATSHNTGELFF.

V and J are TRBV29-1 and TRBJ2-3; D uncertain. This CDR3 contains 14 residues. Trimming pared 1 base from V and 4 bases from J, leaving 12 bases between. The germline gives CDR1 SQVTM, CDR2 ANQGSEA. The CDR3 loop reads CSVEASIPADTQYF. DNA of the CDR3: TGCAGCGTTGAAGCGTCTATCCCGGCAGATACGCAGTATTTT.

The chain links TRBV27 to TRBJ2-1, with 7 positions matching TRBD1. Germline assignment: CDR1 MNHEY and CDR2 SMNVEV (reference sequence). With V trimmed by 5 bases and J by 0 bases, 4 bases remained unmatched. This CDR3 region has 15 residues. CDR3 nucleotide sequence: TGTGCCAGCAGTGTGGGACAGAGCTCCTACAATGAGCAGTTCTTC. Protein: CASSVGQSSYNEQFF.

The chain is built from TRBV7-9 and TRBJ1-6; TRBD1 aligns across 7 bases. The V gene's germline CDR1 is SEHNR and CDR2 FQNEAQ (reference sequence). Trimming took 0 bases from V and 5 from J; bases not matched to a gene: 7. The CDR3 loop spans 17 amino acids. This CDR3 is CASSLAPGQADNSPLHF. The CDR3 bases are TGTGCCAGCAGCTTAGCCCCCGGACAGGCGGATAATTCACCCCTCCACTTT.

The CDR3 DNA sequence: TGTGCCAGCACCCCTACTAGCTCCTATAATTCACCCCTCCACTTT. Its protein is CASTPTSSYNSPLHF. The chain carries TRBV7-8 and TRBJ1-6; D ambiguous. Looked up from germline, CDR1 is SGHVS and CDR2 is FQNEAQ. The V end lost 7 bases, the J end lost 0 bases, and 10 bases lay between the germline ends. The CDR3 length is 15 residues.

The chain links TRBV6-5 to TRBJ1-2, with 9 bases matching TRBD1. Losses at the gene ends were 1 base for V and 7 bases for J; bases not matched to a gene: 10. From germline, CDR1 is MNHEY and CDR2 SVGAGI. The CDR3 has 16 residues. The CDR3 DNA is TGTGCCAGCAGTTACTACGCCGGGACAGGGACAAGTGGCTACACCTTC. It specifies CASSYYAGTGTSGYTF.

The chain has TRBV24-1 and TRBJ1-2; D not certain. This CDR3 comprises 14 residues. Trimming removed 2 bases from V and 4 bases from J, with 10 bases in between. Germline V lookup: CDR1 KGHDR, CDR2 SFDVKD. CDR3 sequence reads: CATSDSETPYGYTF. Written as DNA, the CDR3 is TGTGCCACCAGTGATTCTGAGACACCCTATGGCTACACCTTC.

With respect to this clone: At the DNA level, this CDR3 is encoded by other sequences in the same sample as well. This chain connects TRBV18 to TRBJ2-7; D gene ambiguous. The CDR3 is 12 residues long. CDR1 and CDR2 from the germline V gene are KGHSH and LQKENI. V lost 3 bases and J 1 base, leaving 4 bases between the germline ends. The CDR3 sequence is CASSPSSYEQYF. CDR3 in DNA: TGTGCCAGCTCACCTTCATCCTACGAGCAGTACTTC.

The V gene is TRBV5-1, the J gene TRBJ2-2, with 10 bases matching TRBD2. Germline V gives CDR1 SGHRS, CDR2 YFSETQ. Trimming cost V 4 bases and J 8 bases; bases outside gene matches: 5. The CDR3 is 14 amino acids. The CDR3 region is CASSTGLADGELFF. For the CDR3, the DNA is TGCGCCAGCAGCACAGGACTAGCGGATGGGGAGCTGTTTTTT.

This clone was recorded a few times. This chain uses TRBV3-1 (or the pseudogene TRBV3-2) with TRBJ2-4; D is possibly TRBD2 (6 bases). Looked up from germline, CDR1 is LGHDT and CDR2 is YNNKEL (reference sequence). The CDR3 totals 18 residues. The V and J ends lost 3 bases and 0 bases respectively, with 18 bases between them. The chain's CDR3 is CASSHHWGDGQAKNIQYF. CDR3 DNA sequence: TGTGCCAGCAGCCATCACTGGGGGGACGGCCAAGCCAAAAACATTCAGTACTTC.

The chain carries TRBV4-2 and TRBJ1-6; 8 bases agree with TRBD1. V shed 7 bases, J shed 6 bases, and the junction held 5 bases outside the gene matches. CDR3 size: 14 residues. CDR1 is LGHNA and CDR2 is YNFKEQ in the germline V gene. The CDR3 bases are TGTGCCAGCAATCCGGGACAGGCTAATTCACCCCTCCACTTT. This codes for CASNPGQANSPLHF.

This rearrangement joins TRBV19 to TRBJ2-7, with 7 bases that match TRBD1. The trim removed 6 bases at V and 2 bases at J, leaving 10 bases unmatched. This CDR3 region has 15 residues. In germline, CDR1 is LNHDA, CDR2 SQIVND (reference sequence). For the CDR3, the DNA is TGTGCCAGTAGCCGGGACAGAAACCTGCCCTACGAGCAGTACTTC. It translates to CASSRDRNLPYEQYF.

The chain is built from TRBV7-2 and TRBJ2-5; TRBD2 might be the D (6 bases). Trimming pared 3 bases from V and 6 bases from J, leaving 17 bases between. Germline-derived CDR1 and CDR2 are SGHTA and FQGNSA. This CDR3 is 15 amino acids long. The chain's CDR3 is CASSFGGSLGKTQYF. The CDR3 region has the DNA TGTGCCAGCAGCTTTGGGGGGTCACTAGGAAAGACCCAGTACTTC. Using reference TRBV7-2 and TRBJ2-5 for the parts outside the CDR3, the full variable domain is GAGVSQSPSNKVTEKGKDVELRCDPISGHTALYWYRQSLGQGLEFLIYFQGNSAPDKSGLPSDRFSAERTGGSVSTLTIQRTQQEDSAVYLCASSFGGSLGKTQYFGPGTRLLVL.

The chain has TRBV29-1 and TRBJ1-1, with TRBD1 matching 10 bases. V gave up 8 bases and J gave up 3 bases; unmatched junction bases: 3. CDR1 and CDR2 (germline): SQVTM, ANQGSEA. The CDR3 covers 12 residues. In DNA form, the CDR3 reads TGCAGCACCGGACAGGGGGACACTGAAGCTTTCTTT. This sequence encodes CSTGQGDTEAFF. The full variable domain, completed using reference TRBV29-1 and TRBJ1-1, is SAVISQKPSRDICQRGTSLTIQCQVDSQVTMMFWYRQQPGQSLTLIATANQGSEATYESGFVIDKFPISRPNLTFSTLTVSNMSPEDSSIYLCSTGQGDTEAFFGQGTRLTVV.

This clone was observed a single time. The rearrangement links TRBV6-9 to TRBJ1-5; D is ambiguous. Germline V gene sequence: CDR1 MNHGY, CDR2 SVAAGI. Trimming shortened V by 2 bases and J by 0 bases, and 8 bases separated the two germline ends. The CDR3 sequence is 15 residues long. This CDR3 reads CASSYQQISNQPQHF. In DNA, the CDR3 is TGTGCCAGCAGTTATCAACAAATTAGCAATCAGCCCCAGCATTTT.

The chain links TRBV6-5 to TRBJ2-7; 9 nucleotides align to TRBD2. This CDR3 has 15 amino acids. The V and J ends lost 6 bases and 4 bases, in that order; junction bases with no gene match: 10. Germline lookup yields CDR1 MNHEY and CDR2 SVGAGI. CDR3 protein: CASRQQTSGLYEQYF. In DNA, the CDR3 is TGTGCCAGCAGACAGCAGACTAGCGGATTATACGAGCAGTACTTC.